The T cell receptor beta chain under discussion was sequenced for a study of resident and recirculating memory T cells in vitiligo. The wider study: The samples were homogenized without cell sorting before genomic DNA extraction. Study results and caveats: Non-conserved TCRs across sites and patients suggested distinct clones per lesion. No single dominant TCR clone appeared; lesion clonality varied.

Some clones are missing from TCRdb's copy, which holds only in-frame ones; the method was immunoSEQ multiplex PCR. The repertoire holds 75,000 to 95,000 clones, with around 92% as singletons. Notes on this clone: Its antigen is not known.

From germline, CDR1 is SGHTA and CDR2 FQGTGA. The CDR3 loop spans 15 amino acids. With V trimmed by 5 bases and J by 1 base, 4 bases remained unmatched. Anyone treated within the previous three months was excluded. The chain combines TRBV7-3 with TRBJ2-1; 8 bases are a match to TRBD2. The source material was blood. The receptor's source is a male donor with vitiligo. The CDR3 loop is CASSTASGSYNEQFF. CDR3 coding DNA: TGTGCCAGCAGCACGGCTAGCGGGTCCTACAATGAGCAGTTCTTC.